The T cell receptor beta chain under discussion was sequenced for a study of T-cell reconstitution after alpha-beta-depleted transplantation in children. Study-wide results and limits: Reported findings indicate that, about two months after transplant, alpha-beta T cells came from several hundred expanded clones, which were derived from non-depleted graft cells. Some patients' high day-60 TCRbeta diversity was traced to surviving recipient T cells and thymic progenitors.

The library targeted TCRbeta and was prepared with unique molecular identifiers. TCRdb reprocessed the PCR reads with MiXCR, giving one entry per CDR3 protein. Of 30,000 or so distinct CDR3 sequences in the sample, about 6.7% were seen once. This clonotype was seen ten or more times. Antigen specificity is unknown. Per the germline V gene, CDR1 is MDHEN and CDR2 is SYDVKM. The junction had 11 bases not matched to a gene; V was cut back by 6 bases and J by 5 bases. This CDR3 has 15 residues. This TCR came from a child under two years old who had a stem cell transplant for acute myeloid leukemia, so the T cells may come from the graft donor. This sequence joins TRBV28 and TRBJ2-5; 8 nucleotides match TRBD2. The starting material was peripheral blood, obtained 60 days after TCRalphabeta/CD19-depleted stem cell transplant. CDR3 nucleotides: TGTGCCAGCAGCCGAGGACTAGCCCTGGAGGAGACCCAGTACTTC. It yields the protein CASSRGLALEETQYF.